These T cell receptor beta chains were read from a single sample in a study of early T cells in non-severe SARS-CoV-2 infection. One entry per CDR3 protein results from TCRdb running MiXCR on the 5' RACE reads. The sample holds around 76,000 distinct CDR3 sequences, over 9% seen once. The sequenced material came from whole blood. The receptors were sampled from an adult who was a healthcare worker with PCR-confirmed SARS-CoV-2 infection or an uninfected control (not recorded which). CDR3s include the opening cysteine and the closing phenylalanine or tryptophan. The D gene is left open where the match is weak. Expanded clones get a size class; other rows say once, few or many, or leave the size out.

D: .; size: many; J: TRBJ2-1; V: TRBV7-6; CDR3: CASSQEGVWNEQFF; DNA: TGTGCCAGCAGCCAAGAGGGAGTTTGGAATGAGCAGTTCTTC
D: TRBD2; size: many; J: TRBJ2-1; V: TRBV7-9; CDR3: CASSPRGGLYNEQFF; DNA: TGTGCCAGCAGCCCCCGCGGGGGATTGTACAATGAGCAGTTCTTC
D: .; size: .; J: TRBJ2-6; V: TRBV30; CDR3: CAWRVRTVSGANVLTF; DNA: TGTGCCTGGAGGGTGAGAACAGTCTCTGGGGCCAACGTCCTGACTTTC
D: .; size: many; J: TRBJ2-5; V: TRBV20-1; CDR3: CSARDGGRETQYF; DNA: TGCAGTGCTAGAGACGGCGGGCGGGAGACCCAGTACTTC
D: .; size: few; J: TRBJ2-7; V: TRBV2; CDR3: CASSVSAYEQYF; DNA: TGTGCCAGCAGTGTGTCAGCCTACGAGCAGTACTTC
D: .; size: .; J: TRBJ1-1; V: TRBV5-1; CDR3: CASSSPGAGEAFF; DNA: TGCGCCAGCAGCTCCCCCGGGGCGGGAGAAGCTTTCTTT
D: .; size: .; J: TRBJ2-7; V: TRBV4-2; CDR3: CASSQDAGNYYEQYF; DNA: TGTGCCAGCAGCCAAGATGCGGGAAACTACTACGAGCAGTACTTC
D: .; size: many; J: TRBJ2-1; V: TRBV11-2; CDR3: CASSLQNARFNEQFF; DNA: TGTGCCAGCAGCTTACAGAACGCGAGATTCAATGAGCAGTTCTTC
D: .; size: few; J: TRBJ2-7; V: TRBV20-1; CDR3: CTIDGSGYAHEQYF; DNA: TGCACCATCGATGGCTCAGGCTACGCCCACGAGCAGTACTTC
D: TRBD1; size: few; J: TRBJ1-1; V: TRBV7-8; CDR3: CASSPQGRTEAFF; DNA: TGTGCCAGCAGCCCACAGGGGCGCACTGAAGCTTTCTTT
D: TRBD1; size: many; J: TRBJ2-7; V: TRBV18; CDR3: CASSRTGLSDEQYF; DNA: TGTGCCAGCTCTCGGACAGGGCTGTCGGACGAGCAGTACTTC
D: .; size: many; J: TRBJ2-5; V: TRBV20-1; CDR3: CSASQGGQETQYF; DNA: TGCAGTGCTAGTCAAGGAGGGCAAGAGACCCAGTACTTC
D: TRBD2; size: many; J: TRBJ2-1; V: TRBV20-1; CDR3: CSARVMEAGTSAYNEQFF; DNA: TGCAGTGCTAGAGTAATGGAAGCCGGGACTAGCGCCTACAATGAGCAGTTCTTC
D: .; size: few; J: TRBJ2-6; V: TRBV6-1; CDR3: CASSESGANVLTF; DNA: TGTGCCAGCAGCGAATCTGGGGCCAACGTCCTGACTTTC
D: .; size: many; J: TRBJ2-7; V: TRBV7-2; CDR3: CASSPQYEQYF; DNA: TGTGCCAGCAGCCCTCAATACGAGCAGTACTTC
D: TRBD2; size: few; J: TRBJ2-3; V: TRBV5-4; CDR3: CASSGTSGSDTQYF; DNA: TGTGCCAGCAGCGGGACTAGCGGGAGTGATACGCAGTATTTT
D: .; size: few; J: TRBJ1-2; V: TRBV3-1; CDR3: CASSPQEDYGYTF; DNA: TGTGCCAGCAGCCCACAGGAGGACTATGGCTACACCTTC
D: .; size: many; J: TRBJ2-3; V: TRBV2; CDR3: CASNRAGGDTQYF; DNA: TGTGCCAGCAACCGAGCGGGCGGCGATACGCAGTATTTT
D: .; size: few; J: TRBJ1-2; V: TRBV18; CDR3: CASSPDGGGYTF; DNA: TGTGCCAGCTCACCCGATGGGGGAGGCTACACCTTC
D: .; size: many; J: TRBJ2-7; V: TRBV3-1; CDR3: CASSQSTYEQYF; DNA: TGTGCCAGCAGCCAGTCGACCTACGAGCAGTACTTC
D: TRBD1; size: .; J: TRBJ2-5; V: TRBV27; CDR3: CASSFLGYRGTQYF; DNA: TGTGCCAGCAGTTTCCTGGGCTACAGGGGGACCCAGTACTTC
D: TRBD1; size: few; J: TRBJ1-6; V: TRBV12-3/TRBV12-4; CDR3: CASSLGWGTGSSPTLHF; DNA: TGTGCCAGCAGTTTAGGTTGGGGGACAGGGTCATCCCCGACCCTCCACTTT
D: TRBD2; size: few; J: TRBJ2-3; V: TRBV10-1; CDR3: CASSEREGETQYF; DNA: TGCGCCAGCAGTGAACGGGAGGGTGAGACGCAGTATTTT
D: .; size: many; J: TRBJ2-7; V: TRBV11-2; CDR3: CASTGAYEQYF; DNA: TGTGCCAGCACAGGGGCATACGAGCAGTACTTC
D: .; size: .; J: TRBJ1-4; V: TRBV7-9; CDR3: CASSFVFMDSNEKLFF; DNA: TGTGCCAGCAGCTTTGTTTTTATGGACAGCAATGAAAAACTGTTTTTT
D: TRBD2; size: many; J: TRBJ2-7; V: TRBV29-1; CDR3: CSVGLAGYAYEQYF; DNA: TGCAGCGTGGGACTAGCGGGCTACGCCTACGAGCAGTACTTC
D: .; size: many; J: TRBJ2-3; V: TRBV18; CDR3: CASSPPWQRTDTQYF; DNA: TGTGCCAGCTCACCACCCTGGCAGCGCACAGATACGCAGTATTTT
D: TRBD1; size: many; J: TRBJ2-7; V: TRBV5-6; CDR3: CASSTTGGMGYEQYF; DNA: TGTGCCAGCAGCACTACAGGGGGCATGGGCTACGAGCAGTACTTC
D: .; size: .; J: TRBJ2-2; V: TRBV3-1; CDR3: CASSQLWGELFF; DNA: TGTGCCAGCAGCCAATTGTGGGGGGAGCTGTTTTTT
D: TRBD1; size: many; J: TRBJ2-4; V: TRBV3-1; CDR3: CASSHTTGGKSYIQYF; DNA: TGTGCCAGCAGCCATACAACAGGGGGGAAATCGTACATTCAGTACTTC
D: TRBD1; size: few; J: TRBJ1-2; V: TRBV2; CDR3: CASSADRAGGYTF; DNA: TGTGCCAGCAGTGCAGACAGGGCCGGGGGCTACACCTTC
D: TRBD1; size: .; J: TRBJ2-5; V: TRBV28; CDR3: CATLDRVKETQYF; DNA: TGTGCCACGTTGGACAGGGTGAAAGAGACCCAGTACTTC
D: TRBD1; size: .; J: TRBJ1-2; V: TRBV29-1; CDR3: CSVGTGEDYGYTF; DNA: TGCAGCGTAGGGACAGGGGAGGACTATGGCTACACCTTC
D: .; size: many; J: TRBJ1-5; V: TRBV28; CDR3: CASSLAGQPQHF; DNA: TGTGCCAGCAGTTTAGCGGGTCAGCCCCAGCATTTT
D: .; size: few; J: TRBJ1-1; V: TRBV7-2; CDR3: CASSFHAVAFF; DNA: TGTGCCAGCAGCTTTCACGCGGTAGCTTTCTTT
D: .; size: many; J: TRBJ2-1; V: TRBV7-9; CDR3: CASSLAAVPSEQFF; DNA: TGTGCCAGCAGCTTAGCGGCTGTTCCCTCCGAGCAGTTCTTC
D: .; size: once; J: TRBJ1-1; V: TRBV27; CDR3: CASSSRFMNTEAFF; DNA: TGTGCCAGCAGTTCAAGGTTTATGAACACTGAAGCTTTCTTT
D: TRBD1; size: many; J: TRBJ2-3; V: TRBV7-8; CDR3: CASSLAGGTGTPTDTQYF; DNA: TGTGCCAGCAGCTTAGCGGGGGGGACAGGGACCCCCACAGATACGCAGTATTTT
D: .; size: many; J: TRBJ1-2; V: TRBV28; CDR3: CASSPVLKVGVYGYTF; DNA: TGTGCCAGCAGCCCAGTCCTGAAGGTTGGGGTCTATGGCTACACCTTC
D: TRBD2; size: .; J: TRBJ2-1; V: TRBV5-1; CDR3: CASSPRTSGRAFNEQFF; DNA: TGCGCCAGCAGCCCGAGGACTAGCGGGAGGGCCTTCAATGAGCAGTTCTTC
D: .; size: .; J: TRBJ2-3; V: TRBV11-1; CDR3: CASSTGWTDTQYF; DNA: TGTGCCAGCAGTACGGGATGGACAGATACGCAGTATTTT
D: .; size: many; J: TRBJ2-1; V: TRBV7-9; CDR3: CASSPGIYNEQFF; DNA: TGTGCCAGCAGCCCTGGCATATACAATGAGCAGTTCTTC
D: .; size: .; J: TRBJ2-7; V: TRBV12-3/TRBV12-4; CDR3: CASSSEGGPYEQYF; DNA: TGTGCCAGCAGTTCGGAAGGGGGGCCCTACGAGCAGTACTTC
D: .; size: .; J: TRBJ2-2; V: TRBV12-3/TRBV12-4; CDR3: CASSLFGELFF; DNA: TGTGCCAGCAGTTTATTCGGGGAGCTGTTTTTT
D: .; size: .; J: TRBJ1-5; V: TRBV6-6; CDR3: CASSYPEGNQPQHF; DNA: TGTGCCAGCAGTTACCCCGAGGGGAATCAGCCCCAGCATTTT
D: TRBD2; size: few; J: TRBJ2-3; V: TRBV20-1; CDR3: CSARDHQAGGADTQYF; DNA: TGCAGTGCTAGAGATCATCAAGCGGGAGGGGCAGATACGCAGTATTTT
D: .; size: few; J: TRBJ2-7; V: TRBV4-1; CDR3: CASSQGVPGTVNSYEQYF; DNA: TGCGCCAGCAGCCAAGGCGTCCCCGGGACCGTTAATTCCTACGAGCAGTACTTC
D: .; size: few; J: TRBJ2-2; V: TRBV12-3/TRBV12-4; CDR3: CASSYGNTGELFF; DNA: TGTGCCAGCAGCTACGGCAACACCGGGGAGCTGTTTTTT
D: .; size: once; J: TRBJ1-2; V: TRBV10-3; CDR3: CAISAETDYGYTF; DNA: TGTGCCATCAGTGCGGAGACGGACTATGGCTACACCTTC
D: .; size: .; J: TRBJ2-2; V: TRBV18; CDR3: CASSPAPDPSTGELFF; DNA: TGTGCCAGCTCACCTGCCCCGGACCCCTCCACCGGGGAGCTGTTTTTT
D: TRBD2; size: .; J: TRBJ2-3; V: TRBV12-3/TRBV12-4; CDR3: CASSLTSGSDTQYF; DNA: TGTGCCAGCAGTTTGACTAGCGGGAGTGATACGCAGTATTTT
D: .; size: many; J: TRBJ1-1; V: TRBV20-1; CDR3: CSARDNRGRTEAFF; DNA: TGCAGTGCTAGAGATAACCGGGGGAGGACTGAAGCTTTCTTT
D: .; size: many; J: TRBJ2-1; V: TRBV7-2; CDR3: CASSPGQYNEQFF; DNA: TGTGCCAGCAGCCCCGGACAGTACAATGAGCAGTTCTTC